The sequence of this T cell receptor (beta chain) was determined in a study of cytomegalovirus exposure and HLA in healthy donors (dated by TCRdb to about 2017). Some background on the complete study: According to an earlier analysis of several hundred of the donors, some 170 million T cells yielded 100 million or so unique TCR beta sequences and 276 Gb of sequence data. Donor age, sex, ethnicity and CMV serostatus were compiled alongside the repertoire data. The T cell repertoires of some 670 subjects were profiled by immunosequencing and related to cytomegalovirus serostatus. A later genetic analysis used genome-wide SNP genotypes for about 65% of the 666 donors, treating that subset as a discovery cohort. In a later analysis, previously published TCR beta repertoires from some 640 donors were re-analyzed and high-resolution HLA genotyping was added so that TCR occurrence patterns could be studied. Every discovery cohort repertoire had been produced on one sequencing platform. Among the roughly 390 genotyped donors, around 81% belonged to the genetic ancestry cluster associated with self-reported Caucasian donors. In the later analysis, no new phenotypic data were used to find candidate immune exposures; instead, reliance was placed on TCR beta sequences and their occurrence across donors. To predict cytomegalovirus infection status, the study combined high-throughput TCR immunosequencing, statistical association of individual TCRs with disease status, and machine learning. On average, around 200,000 unique TCR beta nucleotide sequences were sequenced per donor among several hundred genotyped donors of the cohort, with about 19% of those sequences being non-productive. Roughly 5 DR-DQ haplotypes were handled as single units for association and clustering because linkage in the cohort was strong. Roughly 300 gigabases of sequencing data and about 92 million unique TCR sequences made up an early release that covered several hundred HLA-typed donors. In an earlier analysis of a few hundred of the donors, high-throughput TCR beta sequencing was used to judge whether each TCR beta V gene segment behaved as functional or pseudogenic. Besides the first cohort of roughly 640 subjects, a separate validation cohort made up of 120 different subjects was used. HLA typing included class I and class II loci at four-digit resolution. Typing coverage varied by locus: about 620-630 donors for A, B, C, DRB1 and DQB1; roughly 520 for DQA1; over 600 for DPA1; fewer than 480 for DPB1. The study aimed to test whether signatures of past pathogen exposure could be identified by cataloging public T cell receptors.

Overall study results and their limits: Specific HLA alleles were associated with 16,951 TCR beta sequences at a false discovery rate of 0.05 in a later analysis. The classifier was reported to diagnose cytomegalovirus status with high specificity and sensitivity in both the original cohort and the validation cohort. Across donors, most TCR sequences were observed very rarely, whereas some public TCRs were present in many individuals. The presence/absence analyses assumed that sequencing depth was roughly uniform across donors, and that assumption may not be true. Some IMGT-functional V segments, including TRBV6-2 and TRBV6-3, could not be told apart with the 87-base-pair reads, so those segments were excluded. Correlated functional status among segregating V segments might reflect linkage disequilibrium, but an unknown experimental factor could not be ruled out. In an earlier analysis of approximately 590 of the donors, most TCR beta V segments appeared in productive rearrangements about 87% or about 30% of the time, broadly matching IMGT annotations. The cohort was sequenced for TCR beta chains only, and without alpha or paired-chain data the features that could be detected were limited. Because HLA typing was unavailable for some donors at each locus, only the typed subset was used in association tests. Several of the top co-occurrence clusters appeared to be linked to parvovirus B19, influenza, CMV and Epstein-Barr virus, according to a later analysis. In a later analysis, HLA-associated TCR beta chains showed more clonal expansion and lower generation probabilities than non-associated chains that were equally common. In a later analysis, most CMV-associated TCR beta chains were found to appear HLA-restricted, with HLA associations seemingly driven largely by CMV exposure. CMV serostatus was the only immune exposure information available for the cohort. The study listed 164 TCR beta chains as associated with cytomegalovirus. In vitro tests confirmed that a few of the cytomegalovirus-associated TCR beta chains recognize cytomegalovirus antigens. Strong co-occurrence of HLA alleles, especially DR and DQ, made assigning TCR associations to individual alleles difficult. A group of highly shared sequence variants was considered likely to be a technical artifact of the sequencing pipeline. In a later genetic analysis, fewer N-insertions in productive TCRs were reported among donors in an Asian-associated ancestry cluster than the roughly 700-donor mean. In a later analysis, the rate of TCR association differed among HLA loci, with DRB1 alleles having the most associated TCRs and HLA-C alleles having the fewest. A further reported finding was that TCR beta sequences accurately predicted the HLA-A and HLA-B alleles for most subjects in the first cohort. An association between a missense DCLRE1C variant and V-gene and J-gene trimming of TCR beta chains was found in a later genetic analysis and replicated in an independent cohort. Because counts were too low, 15 or so rarely observed V segments, including chromosome 9 orphons, were excluded from the earlier analysis of some 590 of the donors. According to the authors, the approach could potentially be generalized to other disease states and immunological phenotypes.

The library was prepared using the immunoSEQ multiplex PCR assay. For the multiplex PCR, a mixture combining 60 forward primers for TCR Vbeta segments and 13 reverse primers for TCR Jbeta segments was used. The CDR3 region of rearranged TCR beta genes was amplified from genomic DNA by a multiplex PCR assay. Amplified TCR beta libraries were sequenced as 87-base-pair reads on the Illumina HiSeq System. Concerning the study's data processing: In a later analysis, tens of millions of unique TCR beta chains were counted across the 500 to 850 repertoires, and roughly 11 million of these chains were shared by at least two donors. Raw reads were error-corrected and collapsed into unique sequences with a nearest-neighbor algorithm that merged closely related sequences to remove PCR and sequencing errors. Alignment of CDR3 sequences to IMGT reference sequences was used to assign V, D and J gene segments. For a sequence to be retained, a match of at least six nucleotides was required to both a V gene segment and a J gene segment. Rearrangements were called productive when the CDR3 lacked stop codons and stayed in frame with V and J; all others were non-productive. CDR3 was defined according to IMGT convention as the region running from the second conserved V-encoded cysteine to the conserved J-encoded phenylalanine. The earlier analysis of more than 450 of the donors excluded sequences that lacked an unambiguous match to a single V gene segment. In an earlier analysis of a few hundred of the donors, V segments were called functional above 56.7% productive rearrangements and were called segregating when the between-donor standard deviation exceeded 5%. To diagnose cytomegalovirus status from the catalog of TCR beta chain sequences, a statistical classification framework was built. V and J gene assignment, in a later analysis, came from comparing TCR nucleotide sequences with IMGT/GENE-DB human TR gene sequences. The TCRdist pipeline was used in a later analysis to assign CDR3 sequences and most-parsimonious VDJ recombination scenarios. A later analysis defined each TCR beta chain by its CDR3 amino acid sequence plus V-gene family, and excluded reads lacking a unique V-gene family. A later analysis removed nearly 600 highly shared, low-generation-probability nucleotide sequences to deal with suspected cross-contamination and a sequencing artifact. In a later analysis, a clonal expansion index for each public chain was calculated from normalized within-repertoire ranks of inferred template counts. Generation probabilities in a later analysis came from a VDJ recombination model fitted to out-of-frame rearrangements, and those results were checked against IGoR. Hypergeometric tests were used in a later analysis to score TCR-TCR, TCR-HLA and TCR-CMV co-occurrence, with a repertoire-size bias correction applied to the TCR pairs. False discovery rates were estimated in a later analysis by permuting HLA or CMV assignments 20 times. A later analysis grouped co-occurring TCRs with DBSCAN, adding TCRdist sequence similarity when clustering within HLA-allele-positive subsets. For co-occurrence clustering, repertoires with fewer than 30,000 or more than 120,000 public chains were excluded, along with a handful of repertoires with anomalous nucleotide sharing. TCRdb mirrors the immuneACCESS table, restricted to in-frame sequences. Some clones are absent from its copies; in checked studies, under half trace to an unresolved V gene, and the reason for the others is unknown. That table gives V, J and clone size, and the DNA gave D and trimming. The sample profile shows approximately 74,000 clones; around three quarters of them were found once. The biggest ten clones account for around 7.6% of the sample.

The cohort was made up of 500 to 800 healthy bone marrow donors. Cohort members were all nominally healthy when sampled, although unrecorded immune exposures were likely present. The donor tested CMV seropositive, placing the donor among the approximately 310 seropositive members of the cohort. Every donor gave a peripheral blood sample, and the peripheral blood mononuclear cells from that sample were used for TCR beta sequencing. Genomic DNA extraction from the blood cell samples was performed with the Qiagen DNeasy Blood Extraction Kit. Germline trimming: 3 bases from V, 2 bases from J; junction bases outside gene matches: 8. The germline V gene (reference sequence) specifies LNHDA as CDR1 and SQIVND as CDR2. Spanning cysteine to phenylalanine, the CDR3 consists of 16 amino acids. Here the CDR3 DNA is all that survives: 48 bases in frame from base 1. As regards this clone: Its target antigen remains unknown. Base qualities are not recorded, but no much larger clone differs from it by a single base.

The material sequenced was PBMCs. This receptor was taken from a man in his fifties or sixties in good health and CMV-seropositive. The V gene is TRBV19 and the J gene is TRBJ2-3; TRBD2 lines up with 7 middle nucleotides. DNA sequence: TGTGCCAGTAGTATTGGATTGGCGGGGGTCACAGATACGCAGTATTTT. Translated, this gives CASSIGLAGVTDTQYF. Where the CDR3 stops, the reference TRBV19 and TRBJ2-3 genes take over; the full variable domain is DGGITQSPKYLFRKEGQNVTLSCEQNLNHDAMYWYRQDPGQGLRLIYYSQIVNDFQKGDIAEGYSVSREKKESFPLTVTSAQKNPTAFYLCASSIGLAGVTDTQYFGPGTRLTVL.